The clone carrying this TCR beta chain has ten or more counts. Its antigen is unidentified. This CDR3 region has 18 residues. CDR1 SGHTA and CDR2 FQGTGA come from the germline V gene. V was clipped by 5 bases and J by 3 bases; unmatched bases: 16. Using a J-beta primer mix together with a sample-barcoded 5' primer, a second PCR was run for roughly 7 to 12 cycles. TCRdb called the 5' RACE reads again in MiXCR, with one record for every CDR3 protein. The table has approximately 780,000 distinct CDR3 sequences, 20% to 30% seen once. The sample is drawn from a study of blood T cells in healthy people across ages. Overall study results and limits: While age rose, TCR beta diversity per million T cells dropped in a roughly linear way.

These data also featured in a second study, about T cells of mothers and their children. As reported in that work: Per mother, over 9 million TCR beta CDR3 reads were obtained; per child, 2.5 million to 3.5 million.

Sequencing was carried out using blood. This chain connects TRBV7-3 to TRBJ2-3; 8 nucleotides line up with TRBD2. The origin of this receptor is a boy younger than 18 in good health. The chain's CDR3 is CASSPLSGGPFATDTQYF. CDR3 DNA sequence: TGTGCCAGCAGCCCCCTGAGCGGGGGCCCCTTTGCGACAGATACGCAGTATTTT.